A selection of T cell receptor beta chains follows, all from one sample in a study of beta chain features in type 1 diabetes. The method was immunoSEQ multiplex PCR; TCRdb's version includes in-frame clones alone and lacks a portion of them. Among approximately 15,000 clones, 70% to 80% were seen once, and the ten largest hold around 0.3%. Sample: stem cell memory CD4+ T cells from blood. All receptors derive from a woman younger than 30 with type 1 diabetes. Each CDR3 is given with its conserved first and last residue. A D gene is named only where the DNA matches it firmly. Rows give clone size only sometimes, using once, few, many, or a class for an expanded clone.

v_call	clone_size	j_call	d_call	cdr3_length	cdr3_aa	cdr3_nt
TRBV7-2	-	TRBJ2-5	-	15	CASSLVGTLQETQYF	TGTGCCAGCAGCTTAGTGGGGACACTACAAGAGACCCAGTACTTC
TRBV11-2	once	TRBJ2-2	TRBD2	16	CASSSSGRYGTGELFF	TGTGCCAGCAGCTCTAGCGGGAGATATGGTACCGGGGAGCTGTTTTTT
TRBV30	-	TRBJ2-2	-	14	CAWTGRGNTGELFF	TGTGCCTGGACTGGGCGGGGTAACACCGGGGAGCTGTTTTTT
TRBV5-4	-	TRBJ1-2	-	12	CASTFGSGGYTF	-
TRBV5-1	-	TRBJ2-2	TRBD2	19	CASSYRGLAGGQNTGELFF	TGCGCCAGCAGTTACCGAGGACTAGCGGGAGGCCAGAACACCGGGGAGCTGTTTTTT
TRBV15	-	TRBJ2-1	TRBD2	15	CATSRDSGGYNEQFF	TGTGCCACCAGCAGAGATAGCGGGGGTTACAATGAGCAGTTCTTC
TRBV4-1	few	TRBJ2-1	TRBD2	19	CASSQGVLRASGSRDEQFF	TGCGCCAGCAGCCAAGGGGTCCTCAGGGCTAGCGGGAGTCGGGATGAGCAGTTCTTC
TRBV23-1	few	TRBJ2-3	-	12	CASSPGPDTQYF	TGCGCCAGCAGTCCAGGGCCAGATACGCAGTATTTT
TRBV7-6	-	TRBJ1-4	-	15	CASSPGYTGRAGAVF	TGTGCCAGCAGCCCAGGATACACAGGGAGGGCCGGGGCGGTTTTT
TRBV28	-	TRBJ1-5	-	13	CASSRGRSQPQHF	TGTGCCAGCAGTAGAGGGAGAAGTCAGCCCCAGCATTTT
TRBV11-2	-	TRBJ1-4	-	14	CASSLYQTNEKLFF	TGTGCCAGCAGCTTATATCAGACAAATGAAAAACTGTTTTTT
TRBV6-6	-	TRBJ2-4	TRBD2	13	CASTEAGGHIQYF	TGTGCCAGCACCGAAGCGGGAGGGCACATTCAGTACTTC
TRBV11-2	-	TRBJ2-7	-	12	CASSLRGNEQYF	TGTGCCAGCAGCCTCCGCGGGAACGAGCAGTACTTC
TRBV2	-	TRBJ1-2	-	13	CASTLSGPYGYTF	TGTGCCAGCACTCTGAGCGGACCCTATGGCTACACCTTC
TRBV5-1	few	TRBJ2-1	-	16	CASSLALAPSYNEQFF	TGCGCCAGCAGCTTGGCCCTAGCGCCCTCCTACAATGAGCAGTTCTTC
TRBV5-5	-	TRBJ1-5	-	15	CASSPQIHSNQPQHF	TGTGCCAGCAGCCCTCAGATCCATAGCAATCAGCCCCAGCATTTT
TRBV2	once	TRBJ2-1	-	13	CASSQDFVNEQFF	TGTGCCAGCAGCCAAGACTTTGTTAATGAGCAGTTCTTC
TRBV6-6	-	TRBJ1-5	TRBD1	16	CASRNLQGALNQPQHF	TGTGCCAGCCGCAACTTACAGGGGGCTCTAAACCAGCCCCAGCATTTT
TRBV29-1	-	TRBJ2-5	-	16	CSVDTSGGLTQETQYF	TGCAGCGTGGATACTTCAGGAGGTCTGACACAAGAGACCCAGTACTTC
TRBV27	-	TRBJ1-2	-	13	CASSWFGLDGYTF	TGTGCCAGCAGTTGGTTCGGGTTGGATGGCTACACCTTC
TRBV20-1	-	TRBJ1-1	-	11	CSSPGNTEAFF	TGCAGTTCACCAGGGAACACTGAAGCTTTCTTT
TRBV5-1	-	TRBJ2-3	TRBD2	19	CASSLGLAGGFRITDTQYF	TGCGCCAGCAGCTTGGGATTAGCGGGAGGCTTTCGAATCACAGATACGCAGTATTTT
TRBV11-2	once	TRBJ2-5	-	14	CASSLDRTQETQYF	TGTGCCAGCAGCTTAGACAGGACACAAGAGACCCAGTACTTC
TRBV5-6	-	TRBJ2-5	-	11	CASSLRETQYF	TGTGCCAGCAGCTTGCGTGAGACCCAGTACTTC
TRBV4-3	once	TRBJ2-6	TRBD1	19	CASSQDGQGRSSGANVLTF	TGCGCCAGCAGCCAAGATGGACAGGGCCGTAGCTCTGGGGCCAACGTCCTGACTTTC
TRBV10-3	-	TRBJ2-3	TRBD2	16	CAISVGLAGGPDTQYF	TGTGCCATCAGTGTCGGGCTAGCGGGAGGTCCAGATACGCAGTATTTT
TRBV5-1	-	TRBJ2-3	TRBD2	15	CASSLTSGSADTQYF	TGCGCCAGCAGCTTGACTAGCGGGAGTGCAGATACGCAGTATTTT
TRBV5-4	-	TRBJ1-1	-	13	CASRDGQNTEAFF	TGTGCCAGCAGGGACGGACAGAACACTGAAGCTTTCTTT
TRBV5-1	once	TRBJ1-1	-	12	CASSGGGSEAFF	TGCGCCAGCAGCGGGGGGGGCTCTGAAGCTTTCTTT
TRBV6-6	-	TRBJ1-1	-	14	CASSYHFGNTEAFF	TGTGCCAGCAGTTACCACTTCGGTAACACTGAAGCTTTCTTT
TRBV6-1	-	TRBJ2-5	TRBD1	14	CATGKGQAQETQYF	TGTGCCACCGGGAAAGGACAGGCCCAAGAGACCCAGTACTTC
TRBV28	-	TRBJ1-4	TRBD1	14	CASGSDREAEKLFF	TGTGCCAGCGGAAGCGACAGGGAGGCTGAAAAACTGTTTTTT
TRBV28	-	TRBJ2-1	-	15	CASRYNRDSYNEQFF	TGTGCCAGCAGATATAACAGGGACTCCTACAATGAGCAGTTCTTC
TRBV25-1	-	TRBJ2-3	-	14	CASSDRRYTDTQYF	TGTGCCAGCAGTGATAGGCGGTACACAGATACGCAGTATTTT
TRBV7-9	-	TRBJ2-1	-	15	CASSLPPGWIEQQFF	TGTGCCAGCAGCCTCCCGCCAGGTTGGATAGAACAGCAGTTCTTC
TRBV7-2	-	TRBJ2-2	-	16	CASSFVTRIYTGELFF	TGTGCCAGCAGCTTCGTAACTAGGATCTACACCGGGGAGCTGTTTTTT
TRBV7-9	few	TRBJ2-1	-	14	CASSHTTGYNEQFF	TGTGCCAGCAGCCACACAACAGGTTACAATGAGCAGTTCTTC
TRBV4-1	-	TRBJ1-2	TRBD1	16	CASSQDLGTGANGYTF	TGCGCCAGCAGCCAAGATCTCGGGACAGGGGCAAATGGCTACACCTTC
TRBV5-1	-	TRBJ2-1	-	13	CASSSGLSNEQFF	TGCGCCAGCAGCTCGGGACTTTCCAATGAGCAGTTCTTC
TRBV7-8	-	TRBJ1-2	TRBD1	13	CASSLAQDRGYTF	TGTGCCAGCAGCTTAGCGCAGGACAGGGGCTACACCTTC
TRBV19	-	TRBJ2-1	TRBD2	15	CASIPATSGNNEQFF	TGTGCCAGTATCCCTGCGACTAGCGGGAACAATGAGCAGTTCTTC
TRBV18	-	TRBJ2-7	-	13	CASSPGQSYEQYF	TGTGCCAGCTCACCCGGACAGTCCTACGAGCAGTACTTC
TRBV19	-	TRBJ2-5	TRBD1	14	CASSMGTEGRAQYF	TGTGCCAGTAGCATGGGGACAGAGGGGAGAGCCCAGTACTTC
TRBV14	-	TRBJ1-2	-	14	CASSQDLRVPGYTF	TGTGCCAGCAGCCAAGATCTCAGGGTGCCTGGCTACACCTTC
TRBV14	-	TRBJ2-3	-	16	CASSQKRGPFTDTQYF	TGTGCCAGCAGCCAAAAACGCGGGCCTTTCACAGATACGCAGTATTTT
TRBV10-3	-	TRBJ2-1	TRBD2	16	CAISATPGGTTNEQFF	TGTGCCATCAGTGCAACCCCTGGGGGGACTACCAATGAGCAGTTCTTC
TRBV27	-	TRBJ1-2	-	14	CASSFRGANYGYTF	TGTGCCAGCAGTTTCAGGGGAGCTAACTATGGCTACACCTTC
TRBV6-6	few	TRBJ1-5	-	12	CASSWGEQPQHF	TGTGCCAGCAGCTGGGGGGAGCAGCCCCAGCATTTT
TRBV7-9	-	TRBJ2-2	-	15	CASSSRVTNTGELFF	TGTGCCAGCAGCTCCCGAGTTACGAACACCGGGGAGCTGTTTTTT
TRBV11-1	-	TRBJ2-7	TRBD1	13	CASSLPGQVTPYF	TGTGCCAGCAGCTTACCGGGACAGGTCACTCCGTACTTC
TRBV2	-	TRBJ1-4	-	14	CASRKTQLGEKLFF	TGTGCCAGCAGGAAGACCCAGCTCGGGGAAAAACTGTTTTTT
TRBV7-9	-	TRBJ2-7	-	13	CASAQGYPYEQYF	TGTGCCAGCGCACAGGGATACCCCTACGAGCAGTACTTC
TRBV11-2	-	TRBJ1-2	TRBD1	17	CASSLGRGTGANYGYTF	TGTGCCAGCAGCTTAGGTCGGGGGACAGGAGCTAACTATGGCTACACCTTC
TRBV6-5	once	TRBJ2-2	-	12	CASSSRAGELFF	TGTGCCAGCAGTTCGCGGGCCGGGGAGCTGTTTTTT
TRBV29-1	-	TRBJ1-1	-	12	CSVRRGGAEAFF	TGCAGCGTCCGAAGGGGGGGGGCTGAAGCTTTCTTT